The clone carrying this T cell receptor beta chain was detected only a few times. Germline CDR1 and CDR2: MNHEY and SVGAGI. Trimming removed 6 bases from V and 4 bases from J, with 9 bases in between. This CDR3 region has 13 residues. The PCR used 60 Vbeta and 13 Jbeta primers. The data were produced by immunoSEQ multiplex PCR, yet TCRdb's version contains in-frame clones alone and is incomplete. This table has more than 20,000 clones, 75% to 85% appearing once. The sample comes from a study of cytomegalovirus exposure and HLA in healthy donors. V usage is TRBV6-5 and J usage is TRBJ1-4; D not certain. Sequenced input: PBMCs. The sequence was obtained from a male donor in good health and CMV-seronegative. The CDR3: CASRPGLNEKLFF. In nucleotides, the CDR3 is TGTGCCAGCAGGCCCGGACTTAATGAAAAACTGTTTTTT.